This TCR beta chain was recorded in a study of T-cell reconstitution after alpha-beta-depleted transplantation in children. This clonotype was observed at least ten times. Its antigen is not identified. Whole-study results and caveats: It was newly produced T cells that mostly accounted for T-cell counts and diversity one year after transplant. Several hundred expanded graft clones reportedly gave rise to the alpha-beta T cells present about two months after transplant. The high TCRbeta diversity at day 60 in some patients came from surviving recipient T cells and thymic progenitors.

A TCRbeta library incorporating unique molecular identifiers was prepared. Each CDR3 protein is one row after TCRdb ran MiXCR on the PCR reads. The table records 280,000 or so distinct CDR3 sequences, 11% of them present only once. The sample was peripheral blood, taken 180 days after TCRalphabeta/CD19-depleted stem cell transplant. This TCR was recovered from a male patient under 10 years old who had a stem cell transplant for chronic granulomatous disease, so the T cells may come from the graft donor.

The CDR3, as DNA: TGCAGCGCCGGGACTGCAGTCGTGCAGTACTTC. Protein sequence: CSAGTAVVQYF. The chain employs TRBV29-1 and TRBJ2-7, with D possibly matching TRBD2 (6 bases). The CDR3 consists of 11 residues. The V and J ends lost 7 bases and 9 bases respectively, with 16 bases between them. CDR1 and CDR2 (germline): SQVTM, ANQGSEA.